The TCR beta chain under discussion was sequenced for a study of cytomegalovirus exposure and HLA in healthy donors. The assay was immunoSEQ multiplex PCR, and TCRdb's table has in-frame clones only and misses some. Here the sample spans 150,000 or so clones, approximately 86% being singletons. General observations from the study: Overall, about 160 TCR beta chains were annotated as cytomegalovirus-associated.

This clone was seen once. Its antigen remains unknown. The sequenced sample was PBMCs. This receptor was obtained from a man between 18 and 29 years old in good health and CMV-seropositive.

CDR3 in amino acids: CASGQRNTGELFF. In DNA form, the CDR3 reads TGTGCCAGCGGGCAGAGGAACACCGGGGAGCTGTTTTTT. V gene TRBV27 combines with J gene TRBJ2-2, with unresolved D. Trimming removed 8 bases from V and 1 base from J, with 8 bases in between. The CDR3 has 13 residues. Germline values: CDR1 MNHEY, CDR2 SMNVEV (reference sequence).